The text below deals with one TCR beta chain. This record belongs to a study of blood T cell repertoires in COVID-19. About the research overall: Samples came from the United States, Italy and Spain, spanning acute and convalescent COVID-19. T cells, B-cell-depleted T cells, or PBMCs provided the cDNA or gDNA that served as material.

Per the germline V gene, CDR1 is SGHTA and CDR2 is FQGNSA. V dropped 2 bases and J dropped 3; count of bases not matched to a gene: 5. The CDR3 consists of 16 residues. Original methodology: Scientists estimated how many nucleated cells there were by amplifying reference gene primers. Clones were sequenced by immunoSEQ multiplex PCR, and TCRdb holds only the in-frame ones, with some missing. V, J and clone size are those of that table, while D and trimming were read from the DNA. This sample has tens of thousands of clones; approximately 79% occur once, and the top ten carry over 25%. This TCR derives from a human donor in a cohort sampled during active COVID-19. The sample comprised peripheral blood. The gene calls are TRBV7-2 and TRBJ2-3, with TRBD2 identical over 10 bases. As DNA, the CDR3 is TGTGCCAGCAGCTTAAGGGCTAGCGGGAGTACAGATACGCAGTATTTT. It is translated as CASSLRASGSTDTQYF.